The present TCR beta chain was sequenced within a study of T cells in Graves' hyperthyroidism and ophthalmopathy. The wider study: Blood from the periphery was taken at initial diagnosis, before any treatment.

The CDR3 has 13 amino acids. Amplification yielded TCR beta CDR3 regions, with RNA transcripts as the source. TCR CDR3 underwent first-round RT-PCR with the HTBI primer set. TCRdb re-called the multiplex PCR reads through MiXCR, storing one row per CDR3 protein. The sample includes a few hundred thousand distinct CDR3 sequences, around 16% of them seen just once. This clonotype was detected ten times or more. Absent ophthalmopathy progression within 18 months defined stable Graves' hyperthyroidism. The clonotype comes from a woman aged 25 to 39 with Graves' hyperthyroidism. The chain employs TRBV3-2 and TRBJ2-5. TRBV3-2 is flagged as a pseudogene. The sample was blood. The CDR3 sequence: CASSHKPQETQYF. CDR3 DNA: TGTGCCAGCAGCCACAAGCCCCAAGAGACCCAGTACTTC.